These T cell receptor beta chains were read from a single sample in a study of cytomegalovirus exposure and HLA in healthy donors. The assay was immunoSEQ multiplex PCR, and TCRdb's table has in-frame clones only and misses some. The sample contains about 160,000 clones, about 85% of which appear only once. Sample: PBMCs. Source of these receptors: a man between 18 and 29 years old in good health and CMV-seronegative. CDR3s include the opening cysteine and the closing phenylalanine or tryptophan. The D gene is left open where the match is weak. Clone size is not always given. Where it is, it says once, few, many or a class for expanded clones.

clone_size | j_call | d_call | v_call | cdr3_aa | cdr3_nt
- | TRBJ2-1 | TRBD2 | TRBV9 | CASSDPTSGYYNEQFF | TGTGCCAGCAGCGACCCGACTAGCGGGTACTACAATGAGCAGTTCTTC
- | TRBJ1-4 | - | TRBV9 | CASSGGQNEKLFF | TGTGCCAGCAGCGGAGGACAGAATGAAAAACTGTTTTTT
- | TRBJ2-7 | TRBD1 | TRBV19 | CASSRTGSSYEQYF | TGTGCCAGTAGCCGGACAGGGAGCTCCTACGAGCAGTACTTC
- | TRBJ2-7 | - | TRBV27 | CASSSAGTGTYEQYF | TGTGCCAGCAGTTCCGCCGGGACTGGGACCTACGAGCAGTACTTC
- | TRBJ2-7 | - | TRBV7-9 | CASSGTPLEQYF | TGTGCCAGCAGCGGGACTCCCCTCGAGCAGTACTTC
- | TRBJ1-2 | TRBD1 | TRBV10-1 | CASSGNRGRFYGYTF | TGCGCCAGCAGCGGAAATAGGGGGCGCTTTTATGGCTACACCTTC
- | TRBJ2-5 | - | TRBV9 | CASSVDGGETQYF | TGTGCCAGCAGCGTAGATGGAGGGGAGACCCAGTACTTC
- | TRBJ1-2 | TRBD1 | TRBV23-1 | CASSPRTGHYGYTF | TGCGCCAGCAGTCCCCGGACAGGGCACTATGGCTACACCTTC
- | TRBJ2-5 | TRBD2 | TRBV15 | CATQSQGQGREQYF | TGTGCCACCCAGAGTCAAGGACAAGGGCGGGAGCAGTACTTC
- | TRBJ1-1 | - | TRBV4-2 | CASSRPDSLEAFF | TGTGCCAGCAGCCGACCTGACAGTCTAGAAGCTTTCTTT
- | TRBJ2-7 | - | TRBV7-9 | CASSLWSSYEQYF | TGTGCCAGCAGCTTGTGGAGCTCCTACGAGCAGTACTTC
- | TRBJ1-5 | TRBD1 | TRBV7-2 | CASSLLVWTGVNQPQHF | TGTGCCAGCAGCCTCCTCGTCTGGACAGGGGTAAATCAGCCCCAGCATTTT
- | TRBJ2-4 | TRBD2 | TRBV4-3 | CASSMRVAGEWKNIQYF | TGCGCCAGCAGCATGCGAGTTGCGGGAGAATGGAAAAACATTCAGTACTTC
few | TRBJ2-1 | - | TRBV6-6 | CASSPGYNEQFF | TGTGCCAGCAGTCCGGGGTACAATGAGCAGTTCTTC
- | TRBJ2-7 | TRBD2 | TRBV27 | CASTKREGLGYEQYF | TGTGCCAGCACGAAGCGGGAGGGCCTAGGCTACGAGCAGTACTTC
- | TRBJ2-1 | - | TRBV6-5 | CASRPGERNEQFF | TGTGCCAGCAGGCCGGGTGAGAGAAATGAGCAGTTCTTC
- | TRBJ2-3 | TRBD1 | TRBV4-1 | CASRQQGASTDTQYF | TGCGCCAGCAGACAACAGGGGGCTAGCACAGATACGCAGTATTTT
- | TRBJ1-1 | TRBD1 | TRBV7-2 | CASSLASWWQGALTEAFF | TGTGCCAGCAGCTTAGCGAGTTGGTGGCAGGGGGCTCTCACTGAAGCTTTCTTT
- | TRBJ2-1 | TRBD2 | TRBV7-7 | CASSSGGGLPPYNEQFF | TGTGCTAGCAGCTCCGGGGGGGGACTCCCTCCTTACAATGAGCAGTTCTTC
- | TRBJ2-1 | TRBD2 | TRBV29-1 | CSVEDNSGRAYEQFF | TGCAGCGTTGAAGATAATAGCGGGAGGGCCTATGAGCAGTTCTTC
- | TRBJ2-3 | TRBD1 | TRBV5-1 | CASSLHRGLTDTQYF | TGCGCCAGCAGCTTACACAGGGGGTTGACAGATACGCAGTATTTT
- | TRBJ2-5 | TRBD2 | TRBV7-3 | CASSLGPSGNQETQYF | TGTGCCAGCAGCTTAGGGCCTAGCGGGAATCAAGAGACCCAGTACTTC
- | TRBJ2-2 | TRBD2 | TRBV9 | CASSPRDFFSGANTGELFF | TGTGCCAGCAGCCCTAGGGACTTCTTTAGCGGGGCGAACACCGGGGAGCTGTTTTTT
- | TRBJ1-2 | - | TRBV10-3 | CAISEGQYGYTF | TGTGCCATCAGTGAGGGACAGTATGGCTACACCTTC
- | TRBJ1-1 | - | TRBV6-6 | CASSGVTEAFF | TGTGCCAGCAGCGGGGTCACTGAAGCTTTCTTT
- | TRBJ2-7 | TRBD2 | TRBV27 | CAAGSLAGPLIQYF | TGTGCCGCTGGATCGCTAGCGGGGCCCCTTATTCAGTACTTC
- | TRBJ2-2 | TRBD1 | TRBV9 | CASSVTPGTGNTGELFF | TGTGCCAGCAGCGTCACCCCCGGGACAGGAAACACCGGGGAGCTGTTTTTT
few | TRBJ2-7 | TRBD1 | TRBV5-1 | CASSKRTGGTTYEQYF | TGCGCCAGCAGCAAGAGGACAGGGGGCACTACCTACGAGCAGTACTTC
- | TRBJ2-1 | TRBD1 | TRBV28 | CASSSGQPYNEQFF | TGTGCCAGCAGTTCGGGACAGCCTTACAATGAGCAGTTCTTC
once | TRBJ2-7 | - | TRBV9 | CASGGGPDNEQYF | TGTGCCAGCGGGGGGGGGCCAGACAACGAGCAGTACTTC
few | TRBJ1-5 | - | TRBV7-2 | CASSFIQGIGPQHF | TGTGCCAGCAGCTTTATCCAGGGTATTGGGCCCCAGCATTTT
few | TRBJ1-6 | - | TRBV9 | CASSGRDRYNSPLHF | TGTGCCAGCAGCGGGCGGGATCGCTATAATTCACCCCTCCACTTT
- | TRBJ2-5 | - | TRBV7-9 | CASSMGADWTQYF | TGTGCCAGCAGTATGGGGGCCGACTGGACCCAGTACTTC
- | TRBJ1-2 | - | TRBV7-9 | CASTKTGLPVYGYTF | TGTGCCAGCACCAAAACAGGGTTGCCGGTCTATGGCTACACCTTC
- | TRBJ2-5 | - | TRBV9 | CASSVGARETQYF | TGTGCCAGCAGCGTAGGCGCTAGGGAGACCCAGTACTTC
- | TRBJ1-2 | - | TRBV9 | CASSSDRGSYTF | TGTGCCAGCAGCTCAGATAGGGGAAGCTACACCTTC
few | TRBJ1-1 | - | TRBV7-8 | CASSLLQGSPTEAFF | TGTGCCAGCAGCTTACTGCAGGGGTCACCCACTGAAGCTTTCTTT
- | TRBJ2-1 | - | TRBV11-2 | CASSVGEVYNEQFF | TGTGCCAGCAGCGTCGGGGAAGTCTACAATGAGCAGTTCTTC
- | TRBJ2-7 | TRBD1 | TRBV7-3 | CASSPGDSSYEQYF | TGTGCCAGCAGCCCAGGGGACAGCTCCTACGAGCAGTACTTC
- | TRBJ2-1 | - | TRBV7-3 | CASSLMASSYNEQFF | TGTGCCAGCAGCTTAATGGCCAGCTCCTACAATGAGCAGTTCTTC
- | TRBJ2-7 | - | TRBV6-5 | CASSPMTDSYEQYF | TGTGCCAGCAGTCCCATGACAGATTCCTACGAGCAGTACTTC
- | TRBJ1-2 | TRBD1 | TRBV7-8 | CASSLKGGTGVGYGYTF | TGTGCCAGCAGCTTAAAGGGTGGGACAGGGGTCGGCTATGGCTACACCTTC
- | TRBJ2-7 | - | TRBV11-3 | CASSLERGAAVYF | TGTGCCAGCAGCTTAGAAAGGGGCGCAGCCGTCTACTTC
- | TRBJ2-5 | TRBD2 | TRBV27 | CASSPGTIHQETQYF | TGTGCCAGCAGTCCCGGGACTATCCACCAAGAGACCCAGTACTTC
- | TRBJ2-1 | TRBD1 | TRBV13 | CASSYRTGVNEQFF | TGTGCCAGCAGCTACCGGACAGGGGTGAATGAGCAGTTCTTC
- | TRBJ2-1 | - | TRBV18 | CASSRGSEQFF | TGTGCCAGCTCACGGGGCAGTGAGCAGTTCTTC
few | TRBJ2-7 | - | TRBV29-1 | CSVEGQGYEQYF | TGCAGCGTTGAAGGCCAGGGCTACGAGCAGTACTTC
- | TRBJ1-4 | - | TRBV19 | CASSPPPSDEKLFF | TGTGCCAGTAGTCCGCCGCCCTCAGATGAAAAACTGTTTTTT
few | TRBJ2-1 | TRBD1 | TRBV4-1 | CASSQGGQGGEQFF | TGCGCCAGCAGCCAAGGGGGACAGGGCGGTGAGCAGTTCTTC
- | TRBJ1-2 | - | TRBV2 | CASSPRTPNYGYTF | TGTGCCAGCAGCCCCAGGACACCTAACTATGGCTACACCTTC
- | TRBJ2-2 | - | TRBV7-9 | CASSLKAGWNTGELFF | TGTGCCAGCAGCTTAAAAGCGGGTTGGAACACCGGGGAGCTGTTTTTT
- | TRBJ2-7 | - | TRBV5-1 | CASSFNSIYEQYF | TGCGCCAGCAGCTTCAACAGTATCTACGAGCAGTACTTC
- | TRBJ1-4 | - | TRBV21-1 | CASRTGPYPGTGGKVNEKLFF | TGTGCCAGCAGAACCGGCCCCTATCCCGGGACAGGGGGCAAGGTTAATGAAAAACTGTTTTTT
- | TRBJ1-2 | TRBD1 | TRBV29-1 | CSVPLGQGNYGYTF | TGCAGCGTTCCTCTAGGACAGGGGAACTATGGCTACACCTTC
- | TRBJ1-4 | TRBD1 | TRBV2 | CASSGDRVGEKLFF | TGTGCCAGCAGTGGGGACAGGGTGGGTGAAAAACTGTTTTTT